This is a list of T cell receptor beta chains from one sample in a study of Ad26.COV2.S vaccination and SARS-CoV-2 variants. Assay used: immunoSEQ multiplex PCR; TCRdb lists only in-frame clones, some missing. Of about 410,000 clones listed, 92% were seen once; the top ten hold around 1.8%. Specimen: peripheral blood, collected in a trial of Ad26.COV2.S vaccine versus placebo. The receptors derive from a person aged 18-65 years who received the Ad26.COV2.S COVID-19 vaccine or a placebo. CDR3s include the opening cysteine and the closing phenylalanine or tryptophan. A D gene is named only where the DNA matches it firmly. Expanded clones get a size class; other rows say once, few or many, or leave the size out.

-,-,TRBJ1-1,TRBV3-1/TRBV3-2,CASSPGVGTEAFF,TGTGCCAGCAGCCCCGGAGTCGGGACTGAAGCTTTCTTT
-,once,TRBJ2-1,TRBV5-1,CASSLGAGRFF,TGCGCCAGCAGCTTGGGTGCGGGCCGGTTCTTC
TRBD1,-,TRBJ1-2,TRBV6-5,CASSYLGQGAFGYTF,TGTGCCAGCAGTTACTTAGGACAGGGGGCGTTTGGCTACACCTTC
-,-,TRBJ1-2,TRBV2,CASSGLGYDGYTF,TGTGCCAGCAGTGGCTTAGGGTACGATGGCTACACCTTC
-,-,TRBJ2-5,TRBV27,CASSYGHSFQETQYF,TGTGCCAGCAGTTACGGACATTCTTTCCAAGAGACCCAGTACTTC
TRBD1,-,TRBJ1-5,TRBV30,CAWSVLRQGQQPQHF,TGTGCCTGGAGTGTACTTAGACAGGGTCAACAGCCCCAGCATTTT
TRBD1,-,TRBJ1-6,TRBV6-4,CASSPDRVNSPLHF,TGTGCCAGCAGCCCCGACAGGGTCAATTCACCCCTCCACTTT
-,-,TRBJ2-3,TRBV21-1,CASSKPQRGAQDTQYF,TGTGCCAGCAGCAAGCCTCAGCGGGGGGCACAAGATACGCAGTATTTT
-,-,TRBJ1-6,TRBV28,CASSSGGEHDLSSYNSPLHF,TGTGCCAGCAGCTCCGGCGGGGAGCATGACCTAAGCTCCTATAATTCACCCCTCCACTTT
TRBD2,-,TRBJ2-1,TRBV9,CASSPLAGAYNEQFF,TGTGCCAGCAGCCCATTAGCGGGGGCCTACAATGAGCAGTTCTTC
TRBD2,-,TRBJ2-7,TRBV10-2,CASSGAGRSYEQYF,TGCGCCAGCAGTGGAGCGGGGAGGTCCTACGAGCAGTACTTC
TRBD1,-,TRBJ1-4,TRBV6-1,CASSAAGQGNEKLFF,TGTGCCAGCAGTGCAGCGGGACAGGGTAATGAAAAACTGTTTTTT
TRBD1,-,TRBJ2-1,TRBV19,CASSSTGSNEQFF,TGTGCCAGTAGTTCGACAGGGTCCAATGAGCAGTTCTTC
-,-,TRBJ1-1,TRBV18,CASSPVPDGGDTEAFF,TGTGCCAGCTCACCAGTTCCGGACGGGGGGGACACTGAAGCTTTCTTT
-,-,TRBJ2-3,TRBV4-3,CASSQDVFGGPGTDTQYF,TGCGCCAGCAGCCAAGACGTGTTTGGCGGGCCCGGCACAGATACGCAGTATTTT
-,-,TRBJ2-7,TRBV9,CASSAGLGAYEQYF,TGTGCCAGCAGCGCAGGTCTGGGAGCCTACGAGCAGTACTTC
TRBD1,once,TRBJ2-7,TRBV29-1,CSVEGQESYEQYF,TGCAGCGTGGAGGGACAGGAATCCTACGAGCAGTACTTC
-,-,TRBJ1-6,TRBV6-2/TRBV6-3,CASSYSEQGKNSPLHF,TGTGCCAGCAGTTACTCTGAACAGGGAAAAAATTCACCCCTCCACTTT
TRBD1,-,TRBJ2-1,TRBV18,CASSPDREGNEQFF,TGTGCCAGCTCACCGGACAGGGAAGGCAATGAGCAGTTCTTC
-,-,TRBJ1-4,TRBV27,CASSISANEKLFF,TGTGCCAGCAGCATCTCTGCAAATGAAAAACTGTTTTTT
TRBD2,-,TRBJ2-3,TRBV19,CASSPSGGATDTQYF,TGTGCCAGTAGTCCCAGCGGGGGGGCCACAGATACGCAGTATTTT
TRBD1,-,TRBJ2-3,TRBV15,CATSVTGGQLFLDTQYF,TGTGCCACCAGCGTGACAGGGGGGCAATTATTTTTGGATACGCAGTATTTT
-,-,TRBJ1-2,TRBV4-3,CASSQKKGGNYYGYTF,TGCGCCAGCAGCCAAAAGAAGGGCGGTAACTACTATGGCTACACCTTC
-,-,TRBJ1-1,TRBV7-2,CASSFMDRLNTEAFF,TGTGCCAGCAGCTTCATGGACAGACTGAACACTGAAGCTTTCTTT
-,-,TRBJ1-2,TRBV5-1,CASSLGAGYGYTF,TGCGCCAGCAGCTTGGGGGCAGGGTATGGCTACACCTTC
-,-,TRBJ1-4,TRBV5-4,CASSPGPLEKLFF,TGTGCCAGCAGCCCCGGTCCCCTAGAAAAACTGTTTTTT
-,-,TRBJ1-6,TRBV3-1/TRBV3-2,CASSQARGMGSPLHF,TGTGCCAGCAGCCAGGCCAGGGGCATGGGTTCACCCCTCCACTTT
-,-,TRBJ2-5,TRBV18,CASSPPNRDGETQYF,TGTGCCAGCTCACCACCCAACAGGGATGGGGAGACCCAGTACTTC